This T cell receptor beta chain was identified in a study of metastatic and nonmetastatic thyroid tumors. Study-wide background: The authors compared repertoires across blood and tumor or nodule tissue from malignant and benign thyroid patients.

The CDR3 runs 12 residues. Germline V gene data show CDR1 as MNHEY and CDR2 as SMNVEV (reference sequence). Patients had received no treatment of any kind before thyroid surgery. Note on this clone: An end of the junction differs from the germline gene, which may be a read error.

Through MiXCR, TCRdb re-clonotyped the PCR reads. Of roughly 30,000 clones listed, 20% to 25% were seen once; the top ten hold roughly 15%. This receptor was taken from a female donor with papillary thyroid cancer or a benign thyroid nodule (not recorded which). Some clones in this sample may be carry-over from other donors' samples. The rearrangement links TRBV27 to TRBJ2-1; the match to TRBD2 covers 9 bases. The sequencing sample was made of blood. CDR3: CASSAGGRGGLF. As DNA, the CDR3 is TGTGCCAGCAGTGCTGGCGGGAGGGGTGGGCTCTTC.